The 13 T cell receptor beta chains in this list originate from one sample, sequenced in a study of blood T cell repertoires in COVID-19. The assay was immunoSEQ multiplex PCR, and TCRdb's table has in-frame clones only and misses some. The sample holds more than 200,000 clones, 88% seen once. Material: peripheral blood. The receptors were gathered from a human donor in a cohort sampled during active COVID-19.

The chain links TRBV20-1 to TRBJ1-5; possible D gene TRBD1, 5 bases. CDR1 and CDR2 from the germline V gene are DFQATT and SNEGSKA (reference sequence). Deletions cut 3 bases from V and 5 bases from J, with 11 bases between. The CDR3 runs to 13 residues. The CDR3 nucleotides are TGCAGTGCTAGTTGGGGGGTGGATCAGCCCCAGCATTTT. This translates into CSASWGVDQPQHF.

The rearrangement links TRBV11-3 to TRBJ1-2; tentative D call: TRBD1 (5 bases). The germline V gene has CDR1 SGHNT and CDR2 YENEEA. CDR3 length equals 15 residues. V dropped 1 base and J dropped 0 bases, with 9 bases sitting between them. The CDR3: CASSLGRQSNYGYTF. The CDR3 nucleotides are TGTGCCAGCAGCTTAGGCAGACAGTCTAACTATGGCTACACCTTC.

V gene TRBV19 combines with J gene TRBJ2-7; TRBD1 is a possible D gene (5 bases). The CDR3 extends over 15 amino acids. Trimming cost V 1 base and J 1 base, with 11 bases left between them. Germline V gene data show CDR1 as LNHDA and CDR2 as SQIVND (reference sequence). The CDR3, as DNA: TGTGCCAGTAGTATAGGGCCAGGGCGGTCCTACGAGCAGTACTTC. It translates to CASSIGPGRSYEQYF.

The V call is TRBV30, the J call TRBJ2-7; weak D call: TRBD1 (6 bases). The germline CDR1 and CDR2 sequences are GTSNPN and SVGIG (reference sequence). The V and J ends lost 0 bases and 2 bases respectively, with 17 bases between them. The CDR3 runs 16 residues. The CDR3 spells CAWSVPTGRFTYEQYF. CDR3 DNA sequence: TGTGCCTGGAGTGTACCCACAGGGCGGTTTACCTACGAGCAGTACTTC. Filled out from reference TRBV30 and TRBJ2-7, the complete variable domain reads SQTIHQWPATLVQPVGSPLSLECTVEGTSNPNLYWYRQAAGRGLQLLFYSVGIGQISSEVPQNLSASRPQDRQFILSSKKLLLSDSGFYLCAWSVPTGRFTYEQYFGPGTRLTVT.

The gene calls are TRBV6-6 and TRBJ1-5; D gene uncertain. V was pared by 1 base and J by 7 bases, with 14 bases between. This CDR3 spans 15 amino acids. The germline V gene has CDR1 MNHNY and CDR2 SVGAGI (reference sequence). The CDR3 DNA reads as TGTGCCAGCAGTTACTTAGAGTCAGGCGAACAGCCCCAGCATTTT. It is translated as CASSYLESGEQPQHF.

This chain joins TRBV7-9 and TRBJ2-7, with no clear D. The germline gives CDR1 SEHNR, CDR2 FQNEAQ (reference sequence). The CDR3 runs 14 residues. Trimming removed 2 bases at V and 2 bases at J, with 10 bases between. CDR3 bases: TGTGCCAGCAGCTTATCGATCCAGACCTACGAGCAGTACTTC. Encoded protein: CASSLSIQTYEQYF.

The chain links TRBV5-4 to TRBJ2-6, with D uncertain. The germline V and J ends were trimmed by 4 bases and 0 bases, with 5 bases remaining between them. Germline loops: CDR1 SGHNT, CDR2 YYREEE (reference sequence). The CDR3 is 14 residues long. This CDR3 is CASSPSSGANVLTF. The CDR3 DNA reads TGTGCCAGCAGCCCATCCTCTGGGGCCAACGTCCTGACTTTC.

CDR3 nucleotides: TGTGCCAGCTCACCAGTGGCGGGGTACAATGAGCAGTTCTTC. Translating it yields CASSPVAGYNEQFF. This sequence joins TRBV18 and TRBJ2-1; perhaps TRBD2 as D (6 bases). Trimming removed 2 bases from V and 4 bases from J, with 9 bases in between. Germline loops: CDR1 KGHSH, CDR2 LQKENI. The CDR3 contains 14 residues.

Here the CDR3 reads CASRTGERDTEAFF. CDR3 bases: TGTGCCAGCCGGACAGGGGAGAGGGACACTGAAGCTTTCTTT. V is TRBV25-1 and J is TRBJ1-1; 9 nucleotides agree with TRBD1. The CDR3 loop spans 14 amino acids. Germline V gene sequence: CDR1 MGHDK, CDR2 SYGVNS. V lost 8 bases, J lost 3 bases, and 7 bases stayed unmatched.

This chain uses TRBV7-9 with TRBJ1-2, with TRBD1 identical over 10 bases. The J segment lost 4 bases and the V segment lost 1 base, leaving 6 bases of the junction unmatched. This CDR3 is 16 amino acids long. Germline CDR1 is SEHNR and CDR2 is FQNEAQ (reference sequence). In nucleotides, the CDR3 is TGTGCCAGCAGCTTAGTTGGGACAGGGGTAGGCTATGGCTACACCTTC. Translating gives CASSLVGTGVGYGYTF.

V is TRBV12-3 or TRBV12-4 and J is TRBJ1-1, with 9 bases fitting TRBD1. The CDR3 is made up of 13 amino acids. Trimming at V came to 7 bases and at J to 11 bases, leaving 11 bases not matched to a gene. In DNA form, the CDR3 reads TGTGCCAGCATTCCCGGGACAGGGTTTCGGGCTTTCTTT. It yields the protein CASIPGTGFRAFF.

The sample holds a few counts of this clone. This chain uses TRBV5-4 with TRBJ1-2; 8 bases are shared with TRBD1. The CDR3 covers 14 residues. Germline V gene lookup returns CDR1 SGHNT and CDR2 YYREEE (reference sequence). After removal of 3 bases from V and 2 bases from J, the junction contained 3 bases not matched to a gene. CDR3 protein: CASSWDRSNYGYTF. The DNA of the CDR3 is TGTGCCAGCAGCTGGGACAGGTCCAACTATGGCTACACCTTC.

This clone was detected only once. The rearrangement uses TRBV6-2 or TRBV6-3 and TRBJ1-5; TRBD1 matches 9 bases. The CDR3 consists of 16 residues. CDR1 and CDR2 from the germline V gene are MNHEY and SVGEGT. Trimming at V came to 5 bases and at J to 5 bases, leaving 10 bases not matched to a gene. This chain's CDR3 is CASSLIQDRGHQPQHF. Here the CDR3 DNA reads TGTGCCAGCAGTCTGATCCAGGACAGGGGACATCAGCCCCAGCATTTT.